This T cell receptor beta chain was captured by sequencing in a study of blood T cell repertoires in COVID-19. Looking at the study overall: Whether acute or convalescent, the COVID-19 samples came from the United States, Italy and Spain. Sources were T cells, B-cell-depleted T cells, or PBMCs; the material itself was cDNA or gDNA.

The authors' processing: Amplifying reference gene primers gave estimates of nucleated cell counts. Here immunoSEQ multiplex PCR was the method, and the copy in TCRdb shows in-frame clones only, minus some. V, J and clone size are those of that table, while D and trimming were read from the DNA. The data hold under 300,000 clones, with about 82% observed a single time. Trimming shortened V by 2 bases and J by 3 bases, and 15 bases separated the two germline ends. The CDR3 covers 16 residues. Germline V gives CDR1 SGHNT, CDR2 YENEEA. The TCR comes from a man at least 80 years old with acute or convalescent COVID-19. The sequenced sample was peripheral blood. This chain uses TRBV11-3 with TRBJ2-3, with D maybe TRBD2 (6 bases). The CDR3 DNA reads as TGTGCCAGCAGCTTAAGGCGGGGTATAGGAACAGATACGCAGTATTTT. It specifies CASSLRRGIGTDTQYF.